Presented here are 20 T cell receptor beta chains from one specimen sequenced in a study of blood T cell repertoires in COVID-19. The table came from immunoSEQ multiplex PCR; TCRdb's copy has only in-frame clones and leaves some out. The repertoire has around 270,000 clones, over 70% of them found once; the top ten carry approximately 3.4%. Sequenced material: PBMCs or T cells enriched from blood (not recorded which). These receptors all come from a woman aged 40 to 55 who had been exposed to COVID-19.

This chain links TRBV9 with TRBJ1-6, with D possibly TRBD1 on 6 matching bases. Germline lookup yields CDR1 SGDLS and CDR2 YYNGEE. The V gene lost 3 bases and the J gene lost 8 bases, with 12 bases spanning the gap. This CDR3 spans 14 amino acids. CDR3 residues: CASSGTEFYSPLHF. CDR3 DNA: TGTGCCAGCAGCGGGACAGAATTCTATTCACCCCTCCACTTT.

The gene calls are TRBV7-2 and TRBJ2-7, with 14 bases matching TRBD2. J lost 6 bases, V lost 0 bases, and 4 bases had no gene match. CDR3 size: 16 residues. Germline V CDR1 and CDR2: SGHTA, FQGNSA. The CDR3 loop is CASSLARGLAGGEQYF. CDR3 sequence (DNA): TGTGCCAGCAGCTTAGCCCGCGGACTAGCGGGGGGCGAGCAGTACTTC.

The chain carries TRBV11-2 and TRBJ1-3; D is ambiguous. CDR1 is SGHAT and CDR2 is FQNNGV in the germline V gene. V lost 2 bases, J lost 4 bases, and 18 bases lay in between. This CDR3 is built from 17 residues. The CDR3 sequence is CASSLLGHGQRGNTIYF. CDR3 DNA: TGTGCCAGCAGCTTATTAGGTCATGGTCAGCGAGGAAACACCATATATTTT.

The chain couples TRBV11-1 to TRBJ1-1; 7 bases align to TRBD1. The CDR3 sequence is 13 residues long. V was clipped by 5 bases and J by 8 bases; unmatched bases: 8. CDR1 and CDR2 (germline): SGHAT, FQDESV (reference sequence). CDR3 sequence: CASSPYDREEAFF. DNA for the CDR3: TGTGCCAGCAGCCCCTACGACAGGGAGGAAGCTTTCTTT.

The chain links TRBV9 to TRBJ1-2, with D maybe TRBD1 (5 bases). Germline CDR1 SGDLS, CDR2 YYNGEE. Trimming cost V 5 bases and J 7 bases, with 9 bases left between them. The CDR3 spans 11 residues. The CDR3 DNA sequence: TGTGCCAGCAGGGACAATTTTGGCTACACCTTC. Translating gives CASRDNFGYTF.

This clone occurred once. V is TRBV27 and J is TRBJ2-3, with D tentatively TRBD1 (5 bases). The CDR3 extends over 14 amino acids. In germline, CDR1 is MNHEY, CDR2 SMNVEV (reference sequence). The V end lost 1 base, the J end lost 3 bases, and 8 bases lay between the germline ends. CDR3 DNA sequence: TGTGCCAGCAGTTTATGGGGCGAGACAGATACGCAGTATTTT. The encoded protein is CASSLWGETDTQYF.

The V call is TRBV3-1 (or the pseudogene TRBV3-2), the J call TRBJ1-5, with no clear D. The CDR3 sequence is 13 residues long. Trimming removed 3 bases from V and 0 bases from J, with 3 bases in between. Germline V lookup: CDR1 LGHDT, CDR2 YNNKEL (reference sequence). CDR3 nucleotide sequence: TGTGCCAGCAGCCACGGTAGCAATCAGCCCCAGCATTTT. Amino acids: CASSHGSNQPQHF.

This clone was seen just once. The sample has other DNA sequences that encode this CDR3 too. The genes are TRBV4-3 and TRBJ2-2; TRBD2 agrees at 10 bases. Trimming took 0 bases from V and 8 from J; bases not matched to a gene: 6. Germline-derived CDR1 and CDR2 are LGHNA and YSLEER. The CDR3 extends over 16 amino acids. The CDR3, as DNA: TGCGCCAGCAGCCAAGAAAGCGGGGGGGCGACTGGGGAGCTGTTTTTT. It is translated as CASSQESGGATGELFF.

The gene calls are TRBV2 and TRBJ1-6; no reliable D call. Germline V lookup: CDR1 SNHLY, CDR2 FYNNEI. V shed 3 bases and J shed 7 bases, with 16 bases lying between them. The CDR3 consists of 16 residues. The CDR3 sequence is CASSDWTEAGNSPLHF. CDR3 nucleotides: TGTGCCAGCAGTGATTGGACCGAGGCGGGCAATTCACCCCTCCACTTT.

Written as DNA, the CDR3 is TGTGCCAGCAGTATCCTGGCGGGGGGCCTATCGGAAGCTTTCTTT. Translating it yields CASSILAGGLSEAFF. The genes are TRBV6-5 and TRBJ1-1; possible D gene TRBD1, 6 bases. The V gene's germline CDR1 is MNHEY and CDR2 SVGAGI. Trimming left V 5 bases short and J 8 bases short, with 21 bases between. The CDR3 has 15 residues.

This chain connects TRBV19 to TRBJ1-2; the D gene is possibly TRBD1 (5 bases). CDR1 is LNHDA and CDR2 is SQIVND in the germline V gene (reference sequence). The length of the CDR3 is 17 residues. Trimming took off 3 bases at V and 0 bases at J, with 17 bases between the two ends. CDR3 in DNA: TGTGCCAGTAGTATCGGGGGAGGCACCGGAGCTAACTATGGCTACACCTTC. This translates into CASSIGGGTGANYGYTF.

This clone was counted a few times. The rearrangement links TRBV7-9 to TRBJ1-1; D unclear. CDR3 size: 15 residues. CDR1 SEHNR and CDR2 FQNEAQ come from the germline V gene (reference sequence). The germline V and J ends were trimmed by 0 bases and 8 bases, with 16 bases remaining between them. The CDR3 sequence is CASSLAGLAGEEAFF. CDR3 DNA: TGTGCCAGCAGCTTAGCAGGTTTGGCCGGGGAGGAAGCTTTCTTT.

The sample holds a few counts of this clone. The chain uses TRBV19 and TRBJ2-2, with 15 positions matching TRBD2. The germline CDR1 and CDR2 sequences are LNHDA and SQIVND (reference sequence). Trimming at V came to 4 bases and at J to 8 bases, leaving 2 bases not matched to a gene. The CDR3 covers 15 residues. CDR3: CASSTGTSGRGELFF. The DNA for the CDR3 is TGTGCCAGTAGTACCGGGACTAGCGGGAGGGGGGAGCTGTTTTTT.

This clone has just a few counts. The rearrangement joins TRBV5-5 to TRBJ1-1, with 7 bases matching TRBD1. Trimming cost V 4 bases and J 4 bases; bases outside gene matches: 4. Germline CDR1 is SGHKS and CDR2 is YYEKEE (reference sequence). The CDR3 loop spans 13 amino acids. The CDR3: CASSVTGVTEAFF. CDR3 sequence (DNA): TGTGCCAGCAGCGTAACAGGGGTCACTGAAGCTTTCTTT. Drawing the rest from reference TRBV5-5 and TRBJ1-1, the complete variable domain is DAGVTQSPTHLIKTRGQQVTLRCSPISGHKSVSWYQQVLGQGPQFIFQYYEKEERGRGNFPDRFSARQFPNYSSELNVNALLLGDSALYLCASSVTGVTEAFFGQGTRLTVV.

The chain employs TRBV30 and TRBJ1-1, with D perhaps matching TRBD1 (5 bases). CDR1 is GTSNPN, CDR2 SVGIG, per germline (reference sequence). Trimming removed 8 bases from V and 1 base from J, with 11 bases in between. This CDR3 contains 12 residues. CDR3 region: CAGGTTNTEAFF. DNA of the CDR3: TGTGCCGGCGGGACGACGAACACTGAAGCTTTCTTT.

J is TRBJ2-1 and V is TRBV5-4; 11 nucleotides align to TRBD2. Germline-derived CDR1 and CDR2 are SGHNT and YYREEE (reference sequence). This CDR3 region has 16 residues. Trimming cost V 4 bases and J 4 bases; bases outside gene matches: 7. CDR3 region: CASSTGTSGQYNEQFF. The CDR3 coding sequence is TGTGCCAGCAGCACCGGGACTAGCGGTCAATACAATGAGCAGTTCTTC.

Remarks on this clone: One end of the junction varies from germline; a read error may be responsible. The rearrangement joins TRBV5-1 to TRBJ1-2; 9 bases line up with TRBD1. CDR3 size: 17 residues. Germline assignment: CDR1 SGHRS and CDR2 YFSETQ. CDR3: CASSLGAFGGQGGGYTF. CDR3 in DNA: TGTGCCAGCAGCTTGGGAGCTTTTGGGGGACAGGGAGGTGGCTACACCTTC.

The rearrangement joins TRBV6-5 to TRBJ2-1; 12 bases agree with TRBD2. The length of the CDR3 is 14 residues. With V trimmed by 6 bases and J by 5 bases, 2 bases remained unmatched. Looked up from germline, CDR1 is MNHEY and CDR2 is SVGAGI. Here the CDR3 reads CASSRTSGNNEQFF. CDR3 bases: TGTGCCAGCAGCAGGACTAGCGGGAACAATGAGCAGTTCTTC.

This clone was seen only a few times. Other DNA sequences of this sample code for an identical CDR3. The chain is built from TRBV7-9 and TRBJ2-3; 8 nucleotides line up with TRBD2. The germline gives CDR1 SEHNR, CDR2 FQNEAQ (reference sequence). V lost 4 bases, J lost 3 bases, and 6 bases stayed unmatched. The CDR3 has 15 amino acids. The CDR3 DNA reads TGTGCCAGCAGCTCGAGCGGGGGTAGGACAGATACGCAGTATTTT. Its protein product is CASSSSGGRTDTQYF.

The J gene is TRBJ2-7, the V gene TRBV28, with 7 bases fitting TRBD1. From germline, CDR1 is MDHEN and CDR2 SYDVKM. V shed 6 bases and J 9 bases; nucleotides not matched to a gene: 5. The CDR3 has 11 residues. DNA of the CDR3: TGTGCCAGCAGCGACAGGGTACGGCAGTACTTC. It is translated as CASSDRVRQYF.